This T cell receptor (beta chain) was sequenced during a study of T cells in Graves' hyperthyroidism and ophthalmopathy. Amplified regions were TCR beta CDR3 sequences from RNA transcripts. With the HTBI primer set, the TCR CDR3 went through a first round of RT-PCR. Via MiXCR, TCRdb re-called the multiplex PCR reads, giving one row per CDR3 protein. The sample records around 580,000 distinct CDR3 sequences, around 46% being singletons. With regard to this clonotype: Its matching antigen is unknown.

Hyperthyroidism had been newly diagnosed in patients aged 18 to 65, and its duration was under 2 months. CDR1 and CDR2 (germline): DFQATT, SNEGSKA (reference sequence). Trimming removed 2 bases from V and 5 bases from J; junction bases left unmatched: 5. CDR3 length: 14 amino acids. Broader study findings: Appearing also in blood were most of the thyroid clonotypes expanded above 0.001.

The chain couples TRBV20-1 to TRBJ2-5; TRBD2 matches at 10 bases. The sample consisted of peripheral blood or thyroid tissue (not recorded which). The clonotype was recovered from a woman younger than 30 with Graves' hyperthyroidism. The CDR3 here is CSARLAGARETQYF. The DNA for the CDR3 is TGCAGTGCTAGACTAGCGGGAGCACGGGAGACCCAGTACTTC.